This entry lists 10 T cell receptor beta chains sequenced from one sample in a study of cytomegalovirus exposure and HLA in healthy donors. Assay used: immunoSEQ multiplex PCR; TCRdb lists only in-frame clones, some missing. The profile shows approximately 180,000 clones, 86% of them singletons. The sequenced sample consisted of PBMCs. All receptors derive from a young woman in good health and CMV-seronegative.

The chain recombines TRBV7-9 with TRBJ1-4; TRBD1 matches at 8 bases. This CDR3 is built from 15 residues. Germline assignment: CDR1 SEHNR and CDR2 FQNEAQ (reference sequence). Losses at the gene ends were 4 bases for V and 4 bases for J; bases not matched to a gene: 5. The CDR3 region is CASSSRTGYNEKLFF. The CDR3 DNA sequence: TGTGCCAGCAGCTCTCGGACAGGGTATAATGAAAAACTGTTTTTT.

V gene TRBV5-1 combines with J gene TRBJ2-6, with 8 bases that match TRBD1. The CDR3 spans 18 residues. Germline CDR1 is SGHRS and CDR2 is YFSETQ. V was pared by 0 bases and J by 1 base, with 6 bases of the junction left unmatched. The CDR3 spells CASSLAAGGASGANVLTF. The DNA for the CDR3 is TGCGCCAGCAGCTTGGCGGCAGGGGGCGCGTCTGGGGCCAACGTCCTGACTTTC.

The chain uses TRBV12-5 and TRBJ1-3; D gene ambiguous. V lost 4 bases and J 1 base, leaving 8 bases between the germline ends. The CDR3 consists of 14 residues. Germline CDR1 and CDR2: LGHNT and FRNRAP. CDR3 protein: CASGWLVSGNTIYF. CDR3 bases: TGTGCTAGTGGTTGGTTAGTGTCTGGAAACACCATATATTTT.

The chain has TRBV5-6 and TRBJ2-1, with a weak D call TRBD1 (6 bases). From germline, CDR1 is SGHDT and CDR2 YYEEEE. The CDR3 has 15 residues. V was shortened by 0 bases and J by 5 bases, with 12 bases between the two germline ends. The CDR3 region has the DNA TGTGCCAGCAGCTTGGAGAACAGGGTACACAATGAGCAGTTCTTC. It yields the protein CASSLENRVHNEQFF. Filled out from reference TRBV5-6 and TRBJ2-1, the complete variable domain reads DAGVTQSPTHLIKTRGQQVTLRCSPKSGHDTVSWYQQALGQGPQFIFQYYEEEERQRGNFPDRFSGHQFPNYSSELNVNALLLGDSALYLCASSLENRVHNEQFFGPGTRLTVL.

V usage is TRBV6-6 and J usage is TRBJ1-5; D might be TRBD1 (5 bases). This CDR3 contains 15 residues. Trimming cost V 6 bases and J 8 bases, with 20 bases left between them. Germline V gene lookup returns CDR1 MNHNY and CDR2 SVGAGI (reference sequence). The CDR3 here is CASSRQGAPTEPQHF. In DNA form, the CDR3 reads TGTGCCAGCAGCCGGCAAGGGGCCCCCACGGAGCCCCAGCATTTT.

This chain links TRBV27 with TRBJ1-1; possibly TRBD1 for D (5 bases). CDR3 length equals 15 residues. Germline V gives CDR1 MNHEY, CDR2 SMNVEV (reference sequence). Trimming took off 4 bases at V and 5 bases at J, with 17 bases between the two ends. CDR3 loop: CASSSGTQRMTEAFF. CDR3 coding DNA: TGTGCCAGCAGTTCCGGGACTCAGAGGATGACTGAAGCTTTCTTT.

The chain carries TRBV29-1 and TRBJ2-2; the match to TRBD1 covers 9 bases. CDR1 SQVTM and CDR2 ANQGSEA come from the germline V gene. This CDR3 contains 17 residues. J was trimmed by 0 bases and V by 0 bases; bases with no gene match: 5. CDR3: CSVEELQGAANTGELFF. As DNA, the CDR3 is TGCAGCGTTGAAGAGCTACAGGGGGCAGCGAACACCGGGGAGCTGTTTTTT.

Concerning this clone: The sample contains more than one DNA sequence encoding this CDR3. The chain couples TRBV27 to TRBJ1-1; no reliable D call. V was pared by 6 bases and J by 0 bases, with 5 bases between. The CDR3 is 12 amino acids. Germline V gives CDR1 MNHEY, CDR2 SMNVEV (reference sequence). CDR3 in amino acids: CASSTVNTEAFF. Written as DNA, the CDR3 is TGTGCCAGCAGCACAGTGAACACTGAAGCTTTCTTT.

The chain uses TRBV14 and TRBJ2-7, with TRBD2 as a possible D gene (6 bases). V was shortened by 0 bases and J by 0 bases, with 15 bases between the two germline ends. Germline CDR1 SGHDN, CDR2 FVKESK. The CDR3 covers 17 residues. CDR3 loop: CASSQDWGGVHSYEQYF. In DNA, the CDR3 is TGTGCCAGCAGCCAAGATTGGGGCGGGGTACACTCCTACGAGCAGTACTTC.

The chain is built from TRBV6-4 and TRBJ2-2; TRBD1 matches 7 bases. J was trimmed by 6 bases and V by 4 bases; bases with no gene match: 5. The CDR3 spans 14 residues. Germline CDR1 reads MRHNA; CDR2 reads SNTAGT. The CDR3 loop is CASSGGGGSGELFF. DNA for the CDR3: TGTGCCAGCAGTGGAGGGGGCGGCTCCGGGGAGCTGTTTTTT.